This is a list of T cell receptor beta chains from one sample in a study of T cell responses to AZD1222 COVID-19 vaccine. Libraries were prepared by immunoSEQ multiplex PCR; TCRdb keeps only in-frame clonotypes and omits some of them. The table shows tens of thousands of clones, with about 90% occurring only once. The source was peripheral blood, collected 28 days after the second AZD1222 dose. The receptors come from an adult who received the AZD1222 COVID-19 vaccine. Both conserved end residues are part of each CDR3. D genes are given only for firm matches. The size of a clone is reported for some rows only, either as once, few or many, or as a class for expanded clones.

v_call	j_call	clone_size	d_call	cdr3_aa	cdr3_nt
TRBV5-1	TRBJ1-2	NA	NA	CASSLGTRSYGYTF	TGCGCCAGCAGCTTGGGGACCAGAAGCTATGGCTACACCTTC
TRBV5-1	TRBJ1-1	NA	NA	CASSWLPGQNTEAFF	TGCGCCAGCAGCTGGCTTCCAGGACAGAACACTGAAGCTTTCTTT
TRBV11-3	TRBJ2-1	NA	NA	CASSLEGGRRDEQFF	TGTGCCAGCAGCTTAGAGGGTGGTCGACGCGATGAGCAGTTCTTC
TRBV5-4	TRBJ1-4	NA	TRBD1	CASSSEGAAEKLFF	TGTGCCAGCAGCTCCGAGGGGGCTGCGGAAAAACTGTTTTTT
TRBV5-6	TRBJ1-1	once	NA	CASSLGPPAGGNTEAFF	TGTGCCAGCAGCTTAGGTCCCCCGGCAGGCGGAAACACTGAAGCTTTCTTT
TRBV19	TRBJ1-2	NA	NA	CASSIDPGNYGYTF	TGTGCCAGTAGTATAGATCCAGGAAACTATGGCTACACCTTC
TRBV19	TRBJ1-4	NA	NA	CASSINRLNEKLFF	TGTGCCAGTAGTATAAACAGGCTCAATGAAAAACTGTTTTTT
TRBV18	TRBJ1-3	NA	NA	CASSPLASNNRASGNTIYF	TGTGCCAGCTCACCACTTGCATCCAATAACAGAGCCTCTGGAAACACCATATATTTT
TRBV28	TRBJ1-4	NA	NA	CASSLGLINEKLFF	TGTGCCAGCAGTTTAGGGCTCATTAATGAAAAACTGTTTTTT
TRBV3-1/TRBV3-2	TRBJ2-1	NA	TRBD2	CASSQGGGGAAYNEQFF	TGTGCCAGCAGCCAAGGCGGCGGGGGGGCCGCCTACAATGAGCAGTTCTTC
TRBV7-2	TRBJ1-1	NA	TRBD1	CASSKQGNFEAFF	TGTGCCAGCAGCAAACAGGGGAATTTTGAAGCTTTCTTT
TRBV7-2	TRBJ1-1	NA	TRBD1	CASSVDRGITEAFF	TGTGCCAGCAGCGTAGACAGGGGAATCACTGAAGCTTTCTTT
TRBV28	TRBJ2-7	NA	TRBD2	CASGSGGHSYEQYF	TGTGCCAGCGGTAGCGGGGGGCACTCCTACGAGCAGTACTTC
TRBV7-3	TRBJ2-7	NA	TRBD1	CASSFLQGTEQYF	TGTGCCAGCAGCTTTCTACAGGGGACCGAGCAGTACTTC
TRBV2	TRBJ2-6	NA	NA	CASLRAASGANVLTF	TGTGCCTCTCTCAGGGCCGCCTCTGGGGCCAACGTCCTGACTTTC
TRBV30	TRBJ1-4	NA	NA	CAWGMGGLNEKLFF	TGTGCCTGGGGGATGGGGGGCCTTAATGAAAAACTGTTTTTT
TRBV7-7	TRBJ2-7	few	NA	CASSPGTSGTHEQYF	TGTGCCAGCAGCCCCGGGACATCTGGGACTCACGAGCAGTACTTC
TRBV11-1	TRBJ2-1	NA	TRBD1	CASSPDRGEQFF	TGTGCCAGCAGCCCCGACAGGGGTGAGCAGTTCTTC
TRBV4-1	TRBJ2-1	NA	TRBD1	CASSHLRQGVYNEQFF	TGCGCCAGCAGCCATCTCCGCCAGGGGGTCTACAATGAGCAGTTCTTC
TRBV3-1/TRBV3-2	TRBJ2-3	NA	NA	CASSQKVGPTQYF	TGTGCCAGCAGCCAGAAAGTAGGGCCCACGCAGTATTTT
TRBV4-3	TRBJ1-3	NA	NA	CASSQDSAPRGRNTIYF	TGCGCCAGCAGCCAAGATTCCGCACCCAGGGGCAGAAACACCATATATTTT
TRBV7-2	TRBJ2-3	NA	NA	CASSSPLSDTQYF	TGTGCCAGCAGCTCTCCCCTATCAGATACGCAGTATTTT
TRBV7-9	TRBJ2-2	NA	TRBD1	CASSLKAGTGATGELFF	TGTGCCAGCAGCTTAAAGGCCGGGACAGGGGCTACCGGGGAGCTGTTTTTT
TRBV6-5	TRBJ2-7	NA	NA	CASSYMTGEQYF	TGTGCCAGCAGTTATATGACGGGGGAGCAGTACTTC
TRBV2	TRBJ2-5	NA	TRBD1	CASSRDRAETQYF	TGTGCCAGCAGTCGGGACAGGGCCGAGACCCAGTACTTC
TRBV7-2	TRBJ2-1	NA	TRBD2	CASSASAGGGYEQFF	TGTGCCAGCAGCGCCTCGGCGGGGGGCGGGTATGAGCAGTTCTTC
TRBV5-1	TRBJ1-3	NA	NA	CASSFANTIYF	TGCGCCAGCAGCTTTGCTAACACCATATATTTT
TRBV6-5	TRBJ2-2	NA	NA	CASNRDTGELFF	TGTGCCAGCAACCGGGACACCGGGGAGCTGTTTTTT
TRBV5-1	TRBJ1-1	NA	NA	CASSLDRRQNTEAFF	TGCGCCAGCAGCTTGGACAGGAGACAGAACACTGAAGCTTTCTTT
TRBV15	TRBJ2-6	NA	NA	CATSTNLGGTDVLTF	TGTGCCACCAGCACCAACCTGGGTGGGACGGACGTCCTGACTTTC
TRBV7-9	TRBJ1-2	NA	NA	CASSLGAGDQGGYTF	TGTGCCAGCAGCTTAGGGGCGGGGGATCAAGGTGGCTACACCTTC
TRBV6-5	TRBJ1-6	NA	NA	CASSLGRDNSPLHF	TGTGCCAGCAGTCTTGGGAGGGACAATTCACCCCTCCACTTT
TRBV7-7	TRBJ2-2	NA	TRBD1	CASSPLRGRRTGELFF	TGTGCCAGCAGCCCCCTCAGGGGGCGTCGCACCGGGGAGCTGTTTTTT
TRBV11-1	TRBJ2-7	NA	NA	CASSFSASGTYEQYF	TGTGCCAGCAGCTTCTCGGCGTCGGGTACCTACGAGCAGTACTTC
TRBV14	TRBJ2-5	NA	NA	CASSRSETQYF	TGTGCCAGCAGCCGATCAGAGACCCAGTACTTC
TRBV28	TRBJ1-4	NA	NA	CASSLYGTADEKLFF	TGTGCCAGCAGTTTATACGGTACGGCGGATGAAAAACTGTTTTTT
TRBV11-1	TRBJ2-1	NA	NA	CASSLTGPHNEQFF	TGTGCCAGCAGCTTAACGGGGCCCCACAATGAGCAGTTCTTC
TRBV2	TRBJ1-6	NA	NA	CASTLSRGSYNSPLHF	TGTGCCAGCACCCTCTCCCGGGGCAGTTATAATTCACCCCTCCACTTT
TRBV28	TRBJ1-2	NA	NA	CASSLLNREGWGYTF	TGTGCCAGCAGCTTATTGAACAGGGAGGGTTGGGGCTACACCTTC
TRBV7-7	TRBJ1-5	NA	TRBD1	CASSLSPPDRGNQPQHF	TGTGCCAGCAGCTTATCCCCCCCGGACAGGGGGAATCAGCCCCAGCATTTT
TRBV6-5	TRBJ1-5	NA	NA	CASSLQGAGNQPQHF	TGTGCCAGCAGTCTCCAGGGAGCAGGGAATCAGCCCCAGCATTTT
TRBV30	TRBJ1-6	NA	NA	CAWRRPTSPLHF	TGTGCCTGGAGGCGTCCCACTTCACCCCTCCACTTT
TRBV29-1	TRBJ1-2	NA	NA	CSAPSRGTNYGYTF	TGCAGCGCCCCCAGCAGGGGAACTAACTATGGCTACACCTTC
TRBV29-1	TRBJ2-3	NA	TRBD2	CSAGIQRGPTDTQYF	TGCAGCGCCGGAATCCAGCGGGGACCCACAGATACGCAGTATTTT
TRBV5-1	TRBJ1-4	NA	NA	CASSEGFVGEKLFF	TGCGCCAGCAGCGAGGGATTTGTAGGTGAAAAACTGTTTTTT
TRBV7-9	TRBJ1-2	NA	NA	CASSPSPQMPYGYTF	TGTGCCAGCAGCCCAAGTCCACAGATGCCCTATGGCTACACCTTC
TRBV19	TRBJ1-1	once	NA	CASSTLNTEAFF	TGTGCCAGTAGTACCCTTAACACTGAAGCTTTCTTT
TRBV18	TRBJ2-5	NA	TRBD2	CASSQPASGVETQYF	TGTGCCAGCTCACAACCGGCTAGCGGGGTGGAGACCCAGTACTTC
TRBV4-3	TRBJ2-7	NA	NA	CASSQGDPSYYEQYF	TGCGCCAGCAGCCAGGGGGACCCGAGTTATTACGAGCAGTACTTC
TRBV9	TRBJ1-1	once	TRBD1	CASSVTTGDEAFF	TGTGCCAGCAGCGTAACGACAGGGGATGAAGCTTTCTTT